This TCR beta chain came from a study of neurological immune-mediated disorders. The V gene's germline CDR1 is SGHRS and CDR2 YFSETQ. Trimming removed 1 base from V and 2 bases from J; junction bases left unmatched: 4. This CDR3 has 15 amino acids. TCRdb fed the 5' RACE reads into MiXCR, producing one record per CDR3 protein. The sample lists tens of thousands of distinct CDR3 sequences, about 2.5% occurring once. This clonotype was observed many times. The sequencing input was PBMCs. This chain links TRBV5-1 with TRBJ2-7; 9 bases align to TRBD2. The source is a man in his fifties with multiple sclerosis. The CDR3 nucleotides are TGCGCCAGCAGCTTGAGCGGGGGGTCTACCTACGAGCAGTACTTC. Translating gives CASSLSGGSTYEQYF.